Sequencing of this TCR beta chain was carried out in a study of CD8+ T cells in alopecia areata (dated by TCRdb to the late 2010s). Turning to the overall study: High-throughput TCRbeta sequencing was used to examine T cell clonal expansion in alopecia areata in both the C3H/HeJ mouse model and human patients. Clonality in the scalp was compared among normal scalp (n=4), patchy alopecia areata scalp (n=8), and alopecia totalis/universalis scalp (n=8). immunoSEQ multiplex PCR using 35 Vbeta forward primers and 13 Jbeta reverse primers was used to amplify TCRbeta CDR3 regions. Human TCRbeta sequencing covered scalp tissue and sorted CD4+ and CD8+ peripheral blood T cells from patchy and totalis/universalis alopecia areata patients and healthy controls. RNA was obtained with the PAXgene miRNA kit for fixed scalp, the miRNeasy kit for PBMCs, and the RNeasy kit for mouse skin.

The CDR3 covers 13 residues, taking in both the cysteine and the phenylalanine. The only DNA kept is the CDR3, 39 bases in frame from the first base. Trimming costs V 1 base and J 3 bases, and their ends lie 7 bases apart. Looking up the germline V gene (reference sequence) yields CDR1 PRHDT and CDR2 FYEKMQ. PBMCs were isolated by density centrifugation and stained for CD3, CD4 and CD8, and CD4+ and CD8+ T cells were sorted on a FACSAria. Scalp biopsies and blood samples were obtained from unaffected controls. Receptor libraries were prepared by the immunoSEQ multiplex PCR assay. For TCR sequencing, RNA was extracted from every sample and reverse transcribed into cDNA to serve as template. SuperScript III was used to make first-strand cDNA, primed with a 2:1 mix of oligo-dT and random hexamers. A synthetic immune receptor repertoire was used to measure amplification bias, and any remaining bias was corrected computationally. In the original analysis: Raw reads were preprocessed for error removal, and CDR3 was defined according to IMGT conventions as running from the conserved cysteine to phenylalanine. Clonality was computed by normalizing Shannon entropy by log2 of the number of productive unique TCRs and subtracting the result from 1. Scalp TCRbeta sequences were cross-referenced with sorted blood CD4 and CD8 repertoires so that the CD4 or CD8 identity of scalp clones could be inferred. What TCRdb holds here is the immuneACCESS table cut down to in-frame rearrangements. Part of the clones is not present; checked against another copy, under half of the missing clones reflect an unresolved V gene, and the others are unexplained. The D gene and trimming were derived from the DNA, and the V and J assignments and clone size from that table. For this sample there are 90,000 to 130,000 clones; roughly 59% appear just once. The top ten constitute less than 25% of the sample.

The study at large found these results: Resident alphabeta T cells in normal human skin are also sequenced, complicating scalp TCR repertoire analysis, unlike mouse skin dominated by gammadelta T cells. Shared TCR sequences between patients were less evident than in mice, which may be partly attributable to HLA diversity in the patient population. Compared with normal scalp, lesional scalp, particularly in alopecia totalis/universalis, had higher clonality and more expanded CD8+ clones, which suggests antigenic drive.

A word on this clone: Its target antigen remains unknown. Qualities for individual bases were not recorded, and no much larger clone is one base off.

Recombination joined TRBV13 with TRBJ2-7; confidence is insufficient to name the D gene. The sequence was obtained from a human donor in good health. Material for sequencing was CD8+ T cells sorted from blood. The DNA reads as follows: TGTGCCAGCAGCTTAGACTCCGGCTACGAGCAGTACTTC. It translates as CASSLDSGYEQYF.